Given below is one T cell receptor beta chain in context. The antigen is undetermined. This specimen belongs to a study of shared clonotypes between healthy human individuals. General observations from the study: When naive CD4 clonotypes were compared across a few donors, 4% to 6.5% were shared.

Deep-level assay runs were performed. Produced via immunoSEQ multiplex PCR; TCRdb's table is partial and in-frame only. The sample consists of about 2.4 million clones, roughly 93% of them appearing once. In the CD4+ fraction, cells were divided into CD45RA+ naive and CD45RA-negative memory subsets. V lost 1 base, J lost 9 bases, and 9 bases lay in between. The CDR3 loop spans 12 amino acids. CDR1 and CDR2 (germline): SGHRS, YFSETQ. The chain employs TRBV5-1 and TRBJ2-3, with D perhaps TRBD2 (5 bases). The sample consisted of naive CD4+ T cells from PBMCs. The subset: CD45RA+ positively selected. This TCR derives from a man younger than 35 in good health. Some clones in this sample may be carry-over from other donors' samples. In nucleotides, the CDR3 is TGCGCCAGCAGCTTGCTCTCGGGAACGCAGTATTTT. It specifies CASSLLSGTQYF.